What follows describes a single T cell receptor beta chain. The sample belongs to a study of blood T cell repertoires in COVID-19. Overall study: In each case, the material was cDNA or gDNA derived from T cells, B-cell-depleted T cells, or PBMCs.

Profiling relied on immunoSEQ multiplex PCR, and the TCRdb table lists in-frame clones only, not all of them. The sample carries roughly 100,000 clones, 80% to 85% recorded once. The J segment lost 2 bases and the V segment lost 5 bases, leaving 8 bases of the junction unmatched. The CDR3 is 16 residues long. Germline V gene sequence: CDR1 SGHNT, CDR2 YENEEA. The V and J genes are TRBV11-3 and TRBJ2-3; 9 nucleotides agree with TRBD2. Sequencing was carried out using peripheral blood. The receptor was derived from a man at least 80 years old with acute or convalescent COVID-19. CDR3 region: CASSRGSSGITDTQYF. In nucleotides, the CDR3 is TGTGCCAGCAGCCGGGGGTCTAGCGGGATCACAGATACGCAGTATTTT.